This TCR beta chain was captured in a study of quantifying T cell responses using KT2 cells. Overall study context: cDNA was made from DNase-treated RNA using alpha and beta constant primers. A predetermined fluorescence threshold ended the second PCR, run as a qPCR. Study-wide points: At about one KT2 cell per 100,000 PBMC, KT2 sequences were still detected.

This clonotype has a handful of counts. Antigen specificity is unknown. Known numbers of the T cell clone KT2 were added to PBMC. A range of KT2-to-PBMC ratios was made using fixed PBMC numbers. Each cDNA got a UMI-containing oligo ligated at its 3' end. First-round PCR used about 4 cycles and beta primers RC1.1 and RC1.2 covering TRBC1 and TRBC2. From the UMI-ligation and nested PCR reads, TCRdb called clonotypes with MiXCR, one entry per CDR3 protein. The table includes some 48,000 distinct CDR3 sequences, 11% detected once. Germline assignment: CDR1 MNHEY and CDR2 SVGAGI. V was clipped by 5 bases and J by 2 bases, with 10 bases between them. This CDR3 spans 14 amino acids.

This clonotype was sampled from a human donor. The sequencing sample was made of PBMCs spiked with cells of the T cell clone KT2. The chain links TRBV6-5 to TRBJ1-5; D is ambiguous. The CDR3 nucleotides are TGTGCCAGCAGTGACCCCGGGCGCAATCAGCCCCAGCATTTT. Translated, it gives CASSDPGRNQPQHF.